The following is a T cell receptor (beta chain) sequence with its context. The sample belongs to a study of tumor-infiltrating lymphocytes in localized non-small cell lung cancer. V was cut by 8 bases and J by 4 bases, with 18 bases left in between. Germline V gene lookup returns CDR1 ENHRY and CDR2 SYGVKD. CDR3 length equals 14 residues. Sequenced by immunoSEQ multiplex PCR; TCRdb stores in-frame clones only, minus some. The sample holds about 7,000 clones; roughly 69% are singletons and the top ten take 6.5% to 7.5%. The sample taken for sequencing was uninvolved lung tissue not adjacent to the tumor. The receptor was derived from a human donor with non-small cell lung cancer. The V call is TRBV10-3, the J call TRBJ2-7; no clear D gene. CDR3 sequence (DNA): TGTGCCATCGGGAACTTCAAGGGCGGATACGAGCAGTACTTC. Amino acids: CAIGNFKGGYEQYF.